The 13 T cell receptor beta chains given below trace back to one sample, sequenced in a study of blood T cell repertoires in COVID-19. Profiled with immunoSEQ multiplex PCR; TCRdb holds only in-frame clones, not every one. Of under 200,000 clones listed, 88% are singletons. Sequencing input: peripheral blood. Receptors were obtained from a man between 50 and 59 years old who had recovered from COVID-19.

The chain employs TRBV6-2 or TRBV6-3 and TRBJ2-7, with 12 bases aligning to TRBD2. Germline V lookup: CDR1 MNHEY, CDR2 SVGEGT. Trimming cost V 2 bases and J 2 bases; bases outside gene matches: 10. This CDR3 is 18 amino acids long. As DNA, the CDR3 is TGTGCCAGCAGTTACCCTACTAGCGGGAGGACCTATACCTACGAGCAGTACTTC. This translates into CASSYPTSGRTYTYEQYF.

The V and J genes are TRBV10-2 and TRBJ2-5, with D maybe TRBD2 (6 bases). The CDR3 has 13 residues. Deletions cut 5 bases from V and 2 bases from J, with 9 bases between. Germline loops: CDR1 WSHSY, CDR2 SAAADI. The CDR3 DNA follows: TGCGCCAGCAGTCGGGACTCTCAAGAGACCCAGTACTTC. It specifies CASSRDSQETQYF.

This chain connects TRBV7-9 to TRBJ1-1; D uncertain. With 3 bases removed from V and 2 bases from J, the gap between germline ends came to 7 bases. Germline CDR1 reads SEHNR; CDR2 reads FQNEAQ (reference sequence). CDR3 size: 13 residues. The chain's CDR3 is CASSFEVNTEAFF. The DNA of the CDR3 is TGTGCCAGCAGCTTTGAGGTAAACACTGAAGCTTTCTTT.

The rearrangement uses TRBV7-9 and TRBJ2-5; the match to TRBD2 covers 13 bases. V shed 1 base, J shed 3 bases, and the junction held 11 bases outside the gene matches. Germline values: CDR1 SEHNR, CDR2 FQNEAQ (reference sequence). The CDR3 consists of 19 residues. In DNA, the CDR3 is TGTGCCAGCAGCTTAGGTGTACTAGCGGGGGGGCCTAGGAAAGAGACCCAGTACTTC. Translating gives CASSLGVLAGGPRKETQYF.

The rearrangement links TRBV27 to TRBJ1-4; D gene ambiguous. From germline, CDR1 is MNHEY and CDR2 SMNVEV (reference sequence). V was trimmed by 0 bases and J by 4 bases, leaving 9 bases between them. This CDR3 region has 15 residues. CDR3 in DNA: TGTGCCAGCAGTTTATCATCCCGGGTTAATGAAAAACTGTTTTTT. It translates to CASSLSSRVNEKLFF.

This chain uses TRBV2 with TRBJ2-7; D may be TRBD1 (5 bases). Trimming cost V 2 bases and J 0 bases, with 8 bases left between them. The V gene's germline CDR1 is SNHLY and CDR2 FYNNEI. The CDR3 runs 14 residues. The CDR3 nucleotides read TGTGCCAGCAGTGAAAAACAGGCCTCCTACGAGCAGTACTTC. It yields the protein CASSEKQASYEQYF.

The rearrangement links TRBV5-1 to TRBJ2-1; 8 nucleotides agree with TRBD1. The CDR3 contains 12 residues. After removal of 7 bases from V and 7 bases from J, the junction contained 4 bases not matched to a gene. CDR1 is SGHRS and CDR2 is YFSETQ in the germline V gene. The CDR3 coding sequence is TGCGCCAGCCACCAGGGGGCAAATGAGCAGTTCTTC. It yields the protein CASHQGANEQFF.

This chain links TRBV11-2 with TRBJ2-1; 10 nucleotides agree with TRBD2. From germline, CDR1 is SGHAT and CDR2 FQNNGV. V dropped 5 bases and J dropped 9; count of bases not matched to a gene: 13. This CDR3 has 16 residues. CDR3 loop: CASSPSVLAGVSEQFF. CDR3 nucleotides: TGTGCCAGCAGCCCTAGCGTTCTAGCGGGAGTCAGTGAGCAGTTCTTC.

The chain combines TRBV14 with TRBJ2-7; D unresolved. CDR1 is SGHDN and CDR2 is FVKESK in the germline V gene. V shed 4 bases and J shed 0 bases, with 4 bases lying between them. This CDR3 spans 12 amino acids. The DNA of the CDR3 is TGTGCCAGCAGCCGTAGCTCCTACGAGCAGTACTTC. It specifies CASSRSSYEQYF.

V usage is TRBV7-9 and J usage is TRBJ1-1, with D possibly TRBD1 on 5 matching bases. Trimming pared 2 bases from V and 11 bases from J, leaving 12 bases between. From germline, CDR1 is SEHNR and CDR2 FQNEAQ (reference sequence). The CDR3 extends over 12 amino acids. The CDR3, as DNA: TGTGCCAGCAGCTTATCGGGGGGATTCGCTTTCTTT. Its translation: CASSLSGGFAFF.

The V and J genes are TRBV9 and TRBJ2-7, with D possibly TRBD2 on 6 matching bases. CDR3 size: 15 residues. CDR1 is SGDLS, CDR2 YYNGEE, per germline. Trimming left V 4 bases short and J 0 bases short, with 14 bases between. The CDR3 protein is CASSPPGVDSYEQYF. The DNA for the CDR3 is TGTGCCAGCAGCCCTCCGGGGGTTGACTCCTACGAGCAGTACTTC.

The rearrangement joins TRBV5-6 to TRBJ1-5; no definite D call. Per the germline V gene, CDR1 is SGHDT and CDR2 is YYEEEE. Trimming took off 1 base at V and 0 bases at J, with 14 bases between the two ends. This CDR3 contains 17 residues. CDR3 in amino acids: CASSLREGRISNQPQHF. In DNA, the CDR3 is TGTGCCAGCAGCTTGCGCGAGGGTCGGATTAGCAATCAGCCCCAGCATTTT. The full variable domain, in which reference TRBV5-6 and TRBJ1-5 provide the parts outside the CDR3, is DAGVTQSPTHLIKTRGQQVTLRCSPKSGHDTVSWYQQALGQGPQFIFQYYEEEERQRGNFPDRFSGHQFPNYSSELNVNALLLGDSALYLCASSLREGRISNQPQHFGDGTRLSIL.

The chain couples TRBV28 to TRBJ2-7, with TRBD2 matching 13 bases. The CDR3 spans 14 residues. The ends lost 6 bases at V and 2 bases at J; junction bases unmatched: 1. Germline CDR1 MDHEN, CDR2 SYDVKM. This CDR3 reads CASRGTSGAYEQYF. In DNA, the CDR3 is TGTGCCAGCAGGGGGACTAGCGGGGCCTACGAGCAGTACTTC.